The clone carrying this T cell receptor beta chain was detected a few times. Its antigen is still unknown. TCRdb re-derived calls from the reads in MiXCR, one entry per CDR3 protein. The data hold some 920,000 distinct CDR3 sequences, with approximately 33% observed a single time. This sample was taken from a study of T cell repertoires in cytomegalovirus infection. Study background: The study used recently identified HLA-C-restricted and well-studied HLA-B-restricted CMV epitopes.

Trimming shortened V by 0 bases and J by 14 bases, and 19 bases separated the two germline ends. Germline V gene sequence: CDR1 MNHEY, CDR2 SMNVEV (reference sequence). The CDR3 sequence is 14 residues long. Study-wide points: What dominated the ex vivo response were HLA-C-restricted CMV-specific TCR beta clonotypes.

This clonotype was sampled from a human donor in good health (CMV status not recorded). Some clones in this sample may be carry-over from other donors' samples. The chain has TRBV27 and TRBJ2-5; D is possibly TRBD2 (5 bases). This material consisted of cultured CD8+ T cells from PBMCs, taken from culture after CMV antigen stimulation. In nucleotides, the CDR3 is TGTGCCAGCAGTTTATCTCGGGCCACTAGAGAGGTCTACTTC. Translation: CASSLSRATREVYF.